This is a list of T cell receptor beta chains from one sample in a study of blood T cells in healthy people across ages. TCRdb itself ran the 5' RACE reads through MiXCR, one entry per CDR3 protein. Of around 750,000 distinct CDR3 sequences listed, 50% to 65% are singletons. Sample: blood. The source is an elderly man in good health. The CDR3 runs from the conserved cysteine through the conserved F or W. The order of the fields is clone size, D gene, J gene, V gene, CDR3 protein, CDR3 DNA. D genes are given only for firm matches. A row's size may be missing; if present it is once, few, many or a size class.

.	.	TRBJ2-5	TRBV27	CAGYPETQYF	TGTGCCGGATACCCGGAGACCCAGTACTTC
.	.	TRBJ2-2	TRBV6-5	CASSPARTGELFF	TGTGCCAGCAGCCCGGCCAGGACCGGGGAGCTGTTTTTT
.	TRBD1	TRBJ2-7	TRBV5-1	CASSKTSGQDYEQYF	TGCGCCAGCAGCAAGACATCGGGACAGGACTACGAGCAGTACTTC
few	TRBD2	TRBJ2-1	TRBV10-3	CAISERGTSGLEQFF	TGTGCCATCAGTGAAAGGGGGACTAGCGGGCTTGAGCAGTTCTTC
.	.	TRBJ2-5	TRBV24-1	CATSVPKQETQYF	TGTGCCACCAGTGTCCCCAAGCAAGAGACCCAGTACTTC
.	TRBD2	TRBJ2-2	TRBV6-2/TRBV6-3	CASSLGLAVNTGELFF	TGTGCCAGCAGCCTGGGACTAGCGGTGAACACCGGGGAGCTGTTTTTT
few	TRBD2	TRBJ2-1	TRBV11-2	CASSPGTSRGNEQFF	TGTGCCAGCAGCCCCGGGACTAGCCGTGGCAATGAGCAGTTCTTC
.	TRBD2	TRBJ2-1	TRBV12-3/TRBV12-4	CASRTSGRAGDEQFF	TGTGCCAGCAGGACTAGCGGGAGGGCCGGGGATGAGCAGTTCTTC
few	.	TRBJ1-2	TRBV7-9	CASSRPTVGYTF	TGTGCCAGCAGCCGACCGACAGTCGGCTACACCTTC
.	TRBD1	TRBJ2-5	TRBV29-1	CSVIGTGTGVYDQYF	TGCAGCGTAATCGGGACCGGGACAGGGGTCTACGACCAGTACTTC
.	.	TRBJ1-2	TRBV6-5	CASSYAADYGHTF	TGTGCCAGCAGTTACGCGGCAGACTATGGCCACACCTTC
.	.	TRBJ1-4	TRBV10-3	CAIRAPNEKLFF	TGTGCCATCAGGGCCCCTAATGAAAAACTGTTTTTT
once	.	TRBJ2-3	TRBV7-2	CASSLRAGRGFTDTQYF	TGTGCCAGCAGCTTAAGGGCGGGTCGGGGATTCACAGATACGCAGTATTTT
.	.	TRBJ2-1	TRBV15	CATSRDKDGDRHNEQFF	TGTGCCACCAGCAGAGATAAAGACGGGGACCGCCACAATGAGCAGTTCTTC
.	TRBD2	TRBJ2-1	TRBV3-1	CASSQGAGGFSEQFF	TGTGCCAGCAGCCAAGGAGCGGGAGGATTCAGTGAGCAGTTCTTC
.	.	TRBJ1-1	TRBV27	CASSLSWASYWSTEAFF	TGTGCCAGCAGTTTAAGTTGGGCATCGTATTGGTCCACTGAAGCTTTCTTT
.	TRBD1	TRBJ2-5	TRBV15	CATSYHRGLGETQYF	TGTGCCACCAGCTACCACAGGGGGCTAGGAGAGACCCAGTACTTC
.	.	TRBJ2-1	TRBV4-1	CASSQLAGAYNEQFF	TGCGCCAGCAGTCAGCTGGCCGGGGCCTACAATGAGCAGTTCTTC
many	TRBD2	TRBJ2-7	TRBV6-2/TRBV6-3	CASSYIKRGSYEQYF	TGTGCCAGCAGTTACATCAAGCGGGGGTCCTACGAGCAGTACTTC
.	.	TRBJ2-2	TRBV27	CASSLFRGGANTGELFF	TGTGCCAGCAGTTTATTTAGAGGGGGTGCGAACACCGGGGAGCTGTTTTTT
.	TRBD2	TRBJ2-6	TRBV20-1	CSARGGLGVLTF	TGCAGTGCTAGGGGGGGGTTGGGCGTCCTGACTTTC
few	.	TRBJ2-5	TRBV2	CASSEARGFEQYF	TGTGCCAGCAGTGAGGCTAGGGGGTTTGAGCAGTACTTC
.	TRBD1	TRBJ1-2	TRBV3-1	CASSPQGTLNYGYTF	TGTGCCAGCAGCCCACAGGGGACCCTTAACTATGGCTACACCTTC
.	TRBD2	TRBJ2-7	TRBV20-1	CSARSPTSVDEQYF	TGCAGTGCTAGATCCCCGACTAGCGTGGACGAGCAGTACTTC
many	.	TRBJ1-2	TRBV7-6	CASSSQGSGYTF	TGTGCCAGCAGCTCTCAGGGGAGTGGCTACACCTTC
.	TRBD1	TRBJ1-2	TRBV20-1	CSALPGQSYGYTF	TGCAGTGCTCTCCCGGGACAGAGTTATGGCTACACCTTC
.	TRBD2	TRBJ2-7	TRBV5-1	CASSRGSGSNLEQYF	TGCGCCAGCAGCCGAGGCAGCGGGAGTAATCTCGAGCAGTACTTC
.	.	TRBJ1-1	TRBV7-9	CASSPRWGAEAFF	TGTGCCAGCAGCCCCCGGTGGGGGGCTGAAGCTTTCTTT
.	TRBD1	TRBJ1-4	TRBV20-1	CSALKGATLTNEKLFF	TGCAGTGCCTTAAAGGGGGCTACTCTAACTAATGAAAAACTGTTTTTT
.	TRBD2	TRBJ2-3	TRBV5-1	CASSPPLAGVTDTQYF	TGCGCCAGCAGCCCCCCTCTAGCGGGAGTCACAGATACGCAGTATTTT
.	.	TRBJ2-3	TRBV20-1	CSANRRDTQYF	TGCAGTGCCAACAGGAGAGATACGCAGTATTTT
few	.	TRBJ2-1	TRBV7-9	CASSAVGTPVEQFF	TGTGCCAGCAGCGCCGTCGGGACTCCCGTTGAGCAGTTCTTC
.	TRBD2	TRBJ2-7	TRBV7-2	CASSLDPSGSSYEQYF	TGTGCCAGCAGCTTAGACCCTAGCGGGAGCTCCTACGAGCAGTACTTC
few	.	TRBJ1-4	TRBV20-1	CSAEDSRREKLFF	TGCAGTGCGGAGGACAGCCGGCGGGAAAAACTGTTTTTT
.	.	TRBJ2-1	TRBV7-9	CASSFGGRYNEQFF	TGTGCCAGCAGCTTCGGGGGGCGGTACAATGAGCAGTTCTTC
.	.	TRBJ2-6	TRBV6-2/TRBV6-3	CASSYSRRAGANVLTF	TGTGCCAGCAGTTACTCGAGGCGGGCTGGGGCCAACGTCCTGACTTTC
.	TRBD2	TRBJ2-7	TRBV25-1	CASRLAGGQRGEQYF	TGTGCCAGCCGACTAGCGGGAGGCCAACGAGGCGAGCAGTACTTC
.	.	TRBJ1-2	TRBV19	CASSIIGIRGASYGYTF	TGTGCCAGTAGTATCATAGGCATCAGAGGGGCCAGCTATGGCTACACCTTC
.	TRBD2	TRBJ2-3	TRBV12-5	CASGRSGGGTDTQYF	TGTGCTAGTGGTCGGAGCGGGGGGGGCACAGATACGCAGTATTTT
once	TRBD1	TRBJ2-7	TRBV20-1	CGARAGTGTYEQYF	TGCGGTGCTAGAGCCGGGACAGGGACCTACGAGCAGTACTTC
.	.	TRBJ2-5	TRBV11-3	CASSLGGTAGVTQYF	TGTGCCAGCAGCTTAGGTGGGACGGCCGGAGTGACCCAGTACTTC
.	.	TRBJ2-1	TRBV14	CASSRRLGGTNEQFF	TGTGCCAGCAGCCGTCGCCTGGGTGGGACGAATGAGCAGTTCTTC
many	.	TRBJ2-1	TRBV24-1	CATSDSSRRSYNEQFF	TGTGCCACCAGTGATTCTAGCCGACGCTCCTACAATGAGCAGTTCTTC
few	.	TRBJ2-7	TRBV5-1	CASSFPGSDEQYF	TGCGCCAGCAGCTTCCCAGGGTCGGACGAGCAGTACTTC
.	.	TRBJ2-6	TRBV4-1	CASSQDGQSRLSPGANVLTF	TGCGCCAGCAGCCAAGACGGACAGTCTAGGTTGTCGCCTGGGGCCAACGTCCTGACTTTC
few	.	TRBJ1-1	TRBV29-1	CSVEVGFAEAFF	TGCAGCGTTGAAGTAGGGTTCGCTGAAGCTTTCTTT
.	.	TRBJ2-3	TRBV7-2	CASSSWGPGYAYF	TGTGCCAGCAGCTCATGGGGACCAGGATACGCGTATTTT